This T cell receptor beta chain was observed in a study of chemoradiotherapy in HPV16-positive cancers. Produced via immunoSEQ multiplex PCR; TCRdb's table is partial and in-frame only. Found here are approximately 8,800 clones, approximately 70% of them singletons; the top ten hold over 9.5%. V dropped 4 bases and J dropped 3 bases, with 9 bases sitting between them. Germline values: CDR1 MNHEY, CDR2 SMNVEV (reference sequence). The CDR3 is 14 residues long. Sequencing was performed on tumor tissue, taken from a patient who underwent chemoradiotherapy. The chain carries TRBV27 and TRBJ1-4; a possible D gene is TRBD1 (5 bases). The sequence came from a human donor with HPV-associated anogenital cancer. This CDR3 is CASSSGEANEKLFF. Written as DNA, the CDR3 is TGTGCCAGCAGTTCGGGGGAGGCTAATGAAAAACTGTTTTTT.